This T cell receptor beta chain was sequenced in a study of blood T cell repertoires in COVID-19. For the study at large: Sites in the United States, Italy and Spain provided acute and convalescent COVID-19 samples.

Germline-derived CDR1 and CDR2 are SGHVS and FNYEAQ. The CDR3 spans 16 residues. V gave up 2 bases and J gave up 3 bases; unmatched junction bases: 7. Per the authors' pipeline: Reference gene primer amplification in the assay estimated nucleated cell counts. Here immunoSEQ multiplex PCR was the method, and the copy in TCRdb shows in-frame clones only, minus some. Clonal size and the V and J genes are those of that table, whereas D and trimming came from the DNA. The sample includes some 220,000 clones, roughly 88% of them seen just once. The clonotype originates from a woman aged 35 to 49 with acute COVID-19. The sample taken for sequencing was PBMCs or T cells enriched from blood (not recorded which). This chain connects TRBV7-6 to TRBJ2-7, with 10 nucleotides matching TRBD2. Here the CDR3 DNA reads TGTGCCAGCAGCTTAAGCGGGCCTAGCGGGGGCTACGAGCAGTACTTC. It yields the protein CASSLSGPSGGYEQYF. Full variable domain (missing parts from reference TRBV7-6 and TRBJ2-7): GAGVSQSPRYKVTKRGQDVALRCDPISGHVSLYWYRQALGQGPEFLTYFNYEAQQDKSGLPNDRFSAERPEGSISTLTIQRTEQRDSAMYRCASSLSGPSGGYEQYFGPGTRLTVT.